The 9 T cell receptor beta chains below were found in one sample sequenced in a study of beta chain features in type 1 diabetes. The isolated RNA, all of it, was reverse transcribed, so expressed TCRB transcripts were what got sequenced. Using immunoSEQ multiplex PCR, the repertoire was profiled, and TCRdb retains in-frame clones only, with some absent. The sample has 150,000 to 170,000 clones; 8.1% are singletons. The source material was central memory CD4+ T cells from blood. All receptors come from a man in his late teens or twenties in good health.

J is TRBJ1-6 and V is TRBV7-9; 11 positions match TRBD1. With V trimmed by 5 bases and J by 7 bases, 4 bases remained unmatched. Per germline, CDR1 SEHNR and CDR2 FQNEAQ (reference sequence). This CDR3 is 15 amino acids long. CDR3 nucleotides: TGTGCCAGCAGCCGGGACAGGGGGATGAATTCACCCCTCCACTTT. It is translated as CASSRDRGMNSPLHF.

This clone was picked up a small number of times. This chain uses TRBV7-9 with TRBJ2-1; 8 bases map to TRBD1. Germline V gene sequence: CDR1 SEHNR, CDR2 FQNEAQ (reference sequence). This CDR3 has 16 amino acids. V trimming: 1 base; J trimming: 7 bases; junction bases outside the gene matches: 9. CDR3 sequence (DNA): TGTGCCAGCAGCTTAGTCGGCACAGGGGGGTTAAATGAGCAGTTCTTC. Amino acid sequence: CASSLVGTGGLNEQFF.

V gene TRBV6-1 combines with J gene TRBJ2-1; 8 bases fit TRBD2. This CDR3 spans 16 amino acids. Germline assignment: CDR1 MNHNS and CDR2 SASEGT. Trimming cost V 3 bases and J 11 bases; bases outside gene matches: 15. Here the CDR3 DNA reads TGTGCCAGCAGTGATTATGGGACTAGGGAGGCAGGAAAGCAGTTCTTC. Translated, it gives CASSDYGTREAGKQFF.

On this clone itself: Relative to the germline gene, one junction end is altered; a read error may explain this. In DNA form, the CDR3 reads TGTGCTAGCAGCTTGGGGGCGATAGCGGGAGCTTACAATGAGCAGTTCTTC. This codes for CASSLGAIAGAYNEQFF. The chain recombines TRBV7-7 with TRBJ2-1, with 9 bases that match TRBD2. The germline CDR1 and CDR2 sequences are SSHAT and FNYEAQ (reference sequence). This CDR3 has 17 amino acids.

The J gene is TRBJ2-1, the V gene TRBV6-5; 8 bases map to TRBD2. Germline V gene sequence: CDR1 MNHEY, CDR2 SVGAGI. This CDR3 region has 16 residues. V dropped 0 bases and J dropped 9; count of bases not matched to a gene: 10. In nucleotides, the CDR3 is TGTGCCAGCAGTTACTCGACTCAAGCGGGAGTGGGTGAGCAGTTCTTC. Encoded protein: CASSYSTQAGVGEQFF.

There are a few counts of this clone. This rearrangement joins TRBV30 to TRBJ2-5; 8 bases fit TRBD1. Germline V gene data show CDR1 as GTSNPN and CDR2 as SVGIG (reference sequence). The ends lost 3 bases at V and 4 bases at J; junction bases unmatched: 7. This CDR3 has 14 residues. The CDR3 protein is CAWSAGGSGETQYF. The CDR3 DNA follows: TGTGCCTGGAGCGCAGGGGGCTCGGGAGAGACCCAGTACTTC.

This clone came up a few times. The chain uses TRBV19 and TRBJ2-2; 7 nucleotides agree with TRBD2. Germline V gene data show CDR1 as LNHDA and CDR2 as SQIVND (reference sequence). The J segment lost 3 bases and the V segment lost 3 bases, leaving 1 base of the junction unmatched. The CDR3 is 14 residues long. The CDR3 sequence: CASSIRGDTGELFF. The CDR3 coding sequence is TGTGCCAGTAGTATTCGGGGGGACACCGGGGAGCTGTTTTTT.

This clone was picked up a small number of times. V is TRBV7-9 and J is TRBJ2-7, with 8 nucleotides matching TRBD1. CDR1 is SEHNR and CDR2 is FQNEAQ in the germline V gene (reference sequence). The CDR3 length is 15 residues. The junction had 7 bases not matched to a gene; V was cut back by 3 bases and J by 3 bases. CDR3 nucleotide sequence: TGTGCCAGCAGCTTCACCGGGACAGGTGGCTACGAGCAGTACTTC. Its translation: CASSFTGTGGYEQYF.

This clone has a handful of counts. The CDR3 loop is CAWRDRARYGYTF. The CDR3 bases are TGTGCCTGGAGAGACAGGGCCCGCTATGGCTACACCTTC. The rearrangement links TRBV30 to TRBJ1-2; 7 positions agree with TRBD1. The CDR3 contains 13 residues. V shed 3 bases and J 4 bases; nucleotides not matched to a gene: 5. Germline V lookup: CDR1 GTSNPN, CDR2 SVGIG (reference sequence).